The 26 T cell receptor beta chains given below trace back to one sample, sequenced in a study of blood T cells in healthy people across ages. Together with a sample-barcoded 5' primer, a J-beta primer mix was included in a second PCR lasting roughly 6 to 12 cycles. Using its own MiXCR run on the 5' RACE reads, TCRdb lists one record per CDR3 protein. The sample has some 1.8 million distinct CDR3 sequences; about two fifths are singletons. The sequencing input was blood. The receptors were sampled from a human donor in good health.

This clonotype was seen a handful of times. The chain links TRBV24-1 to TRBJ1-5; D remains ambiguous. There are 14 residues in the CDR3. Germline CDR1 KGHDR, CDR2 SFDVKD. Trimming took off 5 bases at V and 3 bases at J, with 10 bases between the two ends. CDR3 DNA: TGTGCCACCAGTGTCACCTGGACCAATCAGCCCCAGCATTTT. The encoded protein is CATSVTWTNQPQHF.

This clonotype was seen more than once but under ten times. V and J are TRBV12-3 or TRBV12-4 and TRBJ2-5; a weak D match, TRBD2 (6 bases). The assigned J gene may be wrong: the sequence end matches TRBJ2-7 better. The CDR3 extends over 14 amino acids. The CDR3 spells CASSFFPRGYEQYF. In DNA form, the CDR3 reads TGTGCCAGCAGTTTTTTTCCGCGGGGCTACGAGCAGTACTTC.

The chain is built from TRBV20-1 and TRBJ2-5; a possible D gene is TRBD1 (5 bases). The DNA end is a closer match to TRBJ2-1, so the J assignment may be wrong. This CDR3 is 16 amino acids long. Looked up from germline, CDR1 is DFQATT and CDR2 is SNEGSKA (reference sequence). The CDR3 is CSARDSGRQNQETQFF. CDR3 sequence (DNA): TGCAGTGCTAGAGATTCGGGTAGACAGAACCAAGAGACCCAGTTCTTC.

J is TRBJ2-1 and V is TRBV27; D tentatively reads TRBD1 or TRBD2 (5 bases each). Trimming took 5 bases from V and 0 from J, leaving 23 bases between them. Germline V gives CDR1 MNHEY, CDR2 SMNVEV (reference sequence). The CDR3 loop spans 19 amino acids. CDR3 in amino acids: CASSHPGQFDSSSYNEQFF. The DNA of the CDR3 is TGTGCCAGCAGTCATCCGGGGCAGTTCGATTCTAGCTCCTACAATGAGCAGTTCTTC.

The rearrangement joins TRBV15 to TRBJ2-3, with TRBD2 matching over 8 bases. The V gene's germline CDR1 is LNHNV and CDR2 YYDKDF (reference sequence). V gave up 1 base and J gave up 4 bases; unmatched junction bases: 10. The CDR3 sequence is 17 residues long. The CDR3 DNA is TGTGCCACCAGCAGAGGGGTTAGCGGGGTTGGCGCAGATACGCAGTATTTT. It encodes CATSRGVSGVGADTQYF. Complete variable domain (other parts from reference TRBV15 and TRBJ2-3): DAMVIQNPRYQVTQFGKPVTLSCSQTLNHNVMYWYQQKSSQAPKLLFHYYDKDFNNEADTPDNFQSRRPNTSFCFLDIRSPGLGDTAMYLCATSRGVSGVGADTQYFGPGTRLTVL.

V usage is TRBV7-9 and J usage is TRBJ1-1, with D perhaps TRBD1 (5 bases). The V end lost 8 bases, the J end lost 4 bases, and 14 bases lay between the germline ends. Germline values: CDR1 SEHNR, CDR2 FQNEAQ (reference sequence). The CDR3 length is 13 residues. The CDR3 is CASGAEGGTEAFF. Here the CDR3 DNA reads TGTGCCAGCGGGGCGGAGGGAGGCACTGAAGCTTTCTTT.

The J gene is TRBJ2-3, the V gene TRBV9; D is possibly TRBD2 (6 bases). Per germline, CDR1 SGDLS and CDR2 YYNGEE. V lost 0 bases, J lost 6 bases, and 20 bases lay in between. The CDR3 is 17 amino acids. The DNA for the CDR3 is TGTGCCAGCAGCGTAGGCAATAGCGGCCTAACTGGGGATACGCAGTATTTT. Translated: CASSVGNSGLTGDTQYF. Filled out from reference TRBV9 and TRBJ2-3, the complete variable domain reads DSGVTQTPKHLITATGQRVTLRCSPRSGDLSVYWYQQSLDQGLQFLIQYYNGEERAKGNILERFSAQQFPDLHSELNLSSLELGDSALYFCASSVGNSGLTGDTQYFGPGTRLTVL.

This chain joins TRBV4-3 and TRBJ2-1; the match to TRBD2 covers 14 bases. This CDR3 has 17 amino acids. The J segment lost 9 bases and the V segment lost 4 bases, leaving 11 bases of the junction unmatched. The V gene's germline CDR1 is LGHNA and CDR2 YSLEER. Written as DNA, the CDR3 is TGCGCCAGCAGCCGAGGACTAGCGGGAGGACATCGGGGTGAGCAGTTCTTC. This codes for CASSRGLAGGHRGEQFF.

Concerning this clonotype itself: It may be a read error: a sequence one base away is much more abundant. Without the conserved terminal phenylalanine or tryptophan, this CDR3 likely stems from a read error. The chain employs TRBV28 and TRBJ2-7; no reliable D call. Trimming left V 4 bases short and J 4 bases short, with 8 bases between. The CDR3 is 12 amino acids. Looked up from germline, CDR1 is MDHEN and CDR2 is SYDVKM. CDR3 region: CASSSALYEQYL. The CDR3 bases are TGTGCCAGCAGTTCCGCGTTGTACGAGCAGTACTTA.

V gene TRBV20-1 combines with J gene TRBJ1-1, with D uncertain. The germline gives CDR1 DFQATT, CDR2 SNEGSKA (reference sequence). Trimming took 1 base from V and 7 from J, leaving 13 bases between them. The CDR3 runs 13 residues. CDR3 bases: TGCAGTGCTAGAGTGGAGGGTGTGCTTGAAGCTTTCTTT. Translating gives CSARVEGVLEAFF.

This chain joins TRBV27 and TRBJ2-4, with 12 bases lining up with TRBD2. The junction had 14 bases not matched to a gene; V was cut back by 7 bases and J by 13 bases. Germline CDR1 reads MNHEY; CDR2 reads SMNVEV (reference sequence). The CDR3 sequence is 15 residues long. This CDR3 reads CASTLLAGGLNEQYF. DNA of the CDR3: TGTGCCAGCACCCTACTAGCGGGGGGTCTCAATGAGCAGTACTTC.

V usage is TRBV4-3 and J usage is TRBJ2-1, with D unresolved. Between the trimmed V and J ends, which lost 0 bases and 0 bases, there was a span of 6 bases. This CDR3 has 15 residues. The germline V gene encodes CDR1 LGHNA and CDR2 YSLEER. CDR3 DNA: TGCGCCAGCAGCCAAGAGATGTTCTCCTACAATGAGCAGTTCTTC. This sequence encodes CASSQEMFSYNEQFF.

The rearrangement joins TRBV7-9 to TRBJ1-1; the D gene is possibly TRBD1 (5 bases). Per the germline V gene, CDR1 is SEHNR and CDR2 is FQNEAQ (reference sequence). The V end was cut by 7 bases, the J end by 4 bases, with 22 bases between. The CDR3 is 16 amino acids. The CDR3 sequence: CASNLASGTGGTEAFF. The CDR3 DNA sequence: TGTGCCAGCAACCTCGCAAGCGGGACCGGGGGCACTGAAGCTTTCTTT.

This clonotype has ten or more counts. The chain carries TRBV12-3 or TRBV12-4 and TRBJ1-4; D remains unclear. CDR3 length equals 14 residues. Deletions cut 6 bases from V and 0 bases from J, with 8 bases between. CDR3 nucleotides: TGTGCCAGCAGCCTCCGATCAACTAATGAAAAACTGTTTTTT. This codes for CASSLRSTNEKLFF.

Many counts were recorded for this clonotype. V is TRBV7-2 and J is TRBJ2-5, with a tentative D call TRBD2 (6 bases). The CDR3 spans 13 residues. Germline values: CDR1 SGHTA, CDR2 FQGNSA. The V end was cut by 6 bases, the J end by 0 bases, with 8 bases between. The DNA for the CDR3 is TGTGCCAGCAGACGGGACTACCAAGAGACCCAGTACTTC. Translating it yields CASRRDYQETQYF.

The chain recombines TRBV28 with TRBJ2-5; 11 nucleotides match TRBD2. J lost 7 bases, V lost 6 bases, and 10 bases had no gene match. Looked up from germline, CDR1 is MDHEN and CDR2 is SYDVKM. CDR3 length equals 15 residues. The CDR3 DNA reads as TGTGCCAGCAGACCCGGACTAGCGGGTGCCGGGACCCAGTACTTC. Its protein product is CASRPGLAGAGTQYF.

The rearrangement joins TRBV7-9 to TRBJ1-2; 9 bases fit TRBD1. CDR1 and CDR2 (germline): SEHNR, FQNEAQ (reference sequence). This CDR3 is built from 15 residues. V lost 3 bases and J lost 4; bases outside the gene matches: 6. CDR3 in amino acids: CASSLGTGQSYGYTF. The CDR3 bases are TGTGCCAGCAGCTTGGGGACAGGGCAAAGCTATGGCTACACCTTC. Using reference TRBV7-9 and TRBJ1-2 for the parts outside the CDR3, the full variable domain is DTGVSQNPRHKITKRGQNVTFRCDPISEHNRLYWYRQTLGQGPEFLTYFQNEAQLEKSRLLSDRFSAERPKGSFSTLEIQRTEQGDSAMYLCASSLGTGQSYGYTFGSGTRLTVV.

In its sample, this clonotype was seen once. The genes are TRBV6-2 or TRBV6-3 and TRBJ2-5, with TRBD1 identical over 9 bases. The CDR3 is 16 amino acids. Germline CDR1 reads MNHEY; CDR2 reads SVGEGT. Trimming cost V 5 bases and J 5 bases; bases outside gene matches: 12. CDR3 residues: CASSPRGTGLMETQYF. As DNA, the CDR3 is TGTGCCAGCAGTCCAAGGGGGACAGGGCTCATGGAGACCCAGTACTTC.

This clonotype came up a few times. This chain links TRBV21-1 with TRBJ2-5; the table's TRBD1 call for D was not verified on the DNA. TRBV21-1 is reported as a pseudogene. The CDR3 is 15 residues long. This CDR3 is CASSKLKGRYETQYF. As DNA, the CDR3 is TGTGCCAGCAGCAAGTTAAAAGGGCGTTACGAGACCCAGTACTTC.

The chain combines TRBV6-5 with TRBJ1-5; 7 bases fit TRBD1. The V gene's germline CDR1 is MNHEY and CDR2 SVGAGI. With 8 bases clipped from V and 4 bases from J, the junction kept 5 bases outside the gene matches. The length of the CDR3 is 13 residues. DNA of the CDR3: TGTGCCAGCCAGACAGGGACGAATCAGCCCCAGCATTTT. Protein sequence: CASQTGTNQPQHF.

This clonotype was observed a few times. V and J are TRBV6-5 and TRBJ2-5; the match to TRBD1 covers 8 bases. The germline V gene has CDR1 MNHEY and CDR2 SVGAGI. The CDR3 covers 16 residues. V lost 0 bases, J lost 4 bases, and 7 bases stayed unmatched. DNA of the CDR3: TGTGCCAGCAGTTACTCGGCCAGGGGGCAGGGAGAGACCCAGTACTTC. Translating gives CASSYSARGQGETQYF.

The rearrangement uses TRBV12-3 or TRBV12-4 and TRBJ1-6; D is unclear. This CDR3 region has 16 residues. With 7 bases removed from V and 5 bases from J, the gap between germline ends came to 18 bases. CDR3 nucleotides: TGTGCCAGCACCATGCAGGCCGGAAGGGATAATTCACCCCTCCACTTT. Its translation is CASTMQAGRDNSPLHF.

The CDR3 loop is CSARIYRDRVADTQYF. CDR3 in DNA: TGCAGTGCTAGAATTTACCGCGACAGGGTTGCAGATACGCAGTATTTT. The chain employs TRBV20-1 and TRBJ2-3, with 7 bases aligning to TRBD1. Trimming at V came to 2 bases and at J to 4 bases, leaving 12 bases not matched to a gene. The CDR3 is 16 amino acids. CDR1 DFQATT and CDR2 SNEGSKA come from the germline V gene (reference sequence).

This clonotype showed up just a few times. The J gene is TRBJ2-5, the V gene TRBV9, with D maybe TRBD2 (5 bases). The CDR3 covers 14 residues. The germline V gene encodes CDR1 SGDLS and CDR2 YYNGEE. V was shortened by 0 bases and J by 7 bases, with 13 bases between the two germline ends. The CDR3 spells CASSVGQREGTQYF. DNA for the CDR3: TGTGCCAGCAGCGTAGGCCAGAGGGAAGGGACCCAGTACTTC.

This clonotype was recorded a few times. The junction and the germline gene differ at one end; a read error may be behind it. For the CDR3, the DNA is TGTGCCACCAGCCGAGAGGGGGGTTCCTACAATGAGCAGTTCTTC. Translating it yields CATSREGGSYNEQFF. The gene calls are TRBV15 and TRBJ2-1; perhaps D is TRBD1 or TRBD2 (6 bases each). The CDR3 sequence is 15 residues long. The germline V gene has CDR1 LNHNV and CDR2 YYDKDF (reference sequence).

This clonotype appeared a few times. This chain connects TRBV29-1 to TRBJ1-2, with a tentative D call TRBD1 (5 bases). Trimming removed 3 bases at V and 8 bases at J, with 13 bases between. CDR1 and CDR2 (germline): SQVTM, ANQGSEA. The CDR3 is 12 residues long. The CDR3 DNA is TGCAGCGTTGATTGGGGCGCGGAGGGCTACACCTTC. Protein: CSVDWGAEGYTF.